This T cell receptor (beta chain) was observed in a study of cytomegalovirus exposure and HLA in healthy donors. The overall study: Researchers previously reported finding fewer than 120 million unique TCR beta sequences from 170 million or so T cells. The study, taken as a whole, reports: Analyses of presence/absence relied on an assumption of roughly uniform sequencing depth across donors. Sequencing likely produced, as an artifact, a cluster of highly shared sequence variants.

Concerning this clone: Its target is not known.

The CDR3 consists of 14 residues. V lost 7 bases and J lost 2, with 14 bases in between. Germline CDR1 and CDR2: SGHNT and YENEEA. The PCR ran on 60 Vbeta and 13 Jbeta primers. Here immunoSEQ multiplex PCR was the method, and the copy in TCRdb shows in-frame clones only, minus some. Found here are 70,000 to 100,000 clones, about two thirds of them singletons; the top ten hold around a fifth. The source of this sequence is a woman in her fifties or sixties in good health and CMV-seropositive. The genes are TRBV11-3 and TRBJ1-2; D is perhaps TRBD1 (6 bases). The sequenced sample was PBMCs. CDR3 coding DNA: TGTGCCAGCATCACCGGGGGGCGCAACTATGGCTACACCTTC. Its translation is CASITGGRNYGYTF.